The clone carrying this TCR beta chain was seen ten or more times. Its target is not known. Germline V gene lookup returns CDR1 MGHRA and CDR2 YSYEKL. The CDR3 runs 15 residues. V dropped 4 bases and J dropped 5 bases, with 18 bases sitting between them. Donors were all healthy Caucasians. These data originate in a study of identical twins. Points from the study as a whole: Sharing of beta out-of-frame sequences by twins showed a weaker excess. Within monozygotic twins, out-of-frame TCR alpha sharing was underestimated by the models.

A universal primer site was created by template switching, with the cDNA bearing unique molecular identifiers. From the 5' RACE reads, TCRdb called clonotypes with MiXCR, one entry per CDR3 protein. The sample has 240,000 or so distinct CDR3 sequences, about 10% seen once; the top ten hold 10%. The material sequenced was memory T cells sorted from blood. The sequence was obtained from a man aged 45-60 years in good health. The chain carries TRBV4-1 and TRBJ2-7; tentatively, D is TRBD1 or TRBD2 (5 bases each). CDR3 loop: CASSRIQGPNDEQYF. The DNA for the CDR3 is TGCGCCAGCAGCCGTATCCAGGGACCAAACGACGAGCAGTACTTC.